These 14 T cell receptor beta chains came from one sample sequenced in a study of long-term antiretroviral therapy in people with HIV. Investigators performed immunoSEQ version v3.0 at survey level. Using immunoSEQ multiplex PCR, the repertoire was profiled, and TCRdb retains in-frame clones only, with some absent. The sample shows 32,000 or so clones, about 90% of them seen only once. The source was unsorted PBMCs, collected 3.2 years before starting antiretroviral therapy. The source is a man in his fifties or sixties with HIV.

This chain joins TRBV18 and TRBJ2-5; the D gene is possibly TRBD1 (6 bases). The CDR3 has 15 amino acids. Germline V gives CDR1 KGHSH, CDR2 LQKENI. Trimming cost V 2 bases and J 5 bases, with 15 bases left between them. The CDR3 coding sequence is TGTGCCAGCTCACCAAGTACAGGGTCATGGGAGACCCAGTACTTC. This encodes CASSPSTGSWETQYF.

CDR3 bases: TGTGCCAGCTCACCGCCGGGGACCCAGTACTTC. Its translation is CASSPPGTQYF. The chain recombines TRBV18 with TRBJ2-5; D gene uncertain. The CDR3 covers 11 residues. The germline V gene has CDR1 KGHSH and CDR2 LQKENI. V lost 3 bases and J lost 7, with 6 bases in between.

This sequence joins TRBV19 and TRBJ2-1; TRBD2 matches 14 bases. The CDR3 consists of 17 residues. Looked up from germline, CDR1 is LNHDA and CDR2 is SQIVND (reference sequence). V lost 5 bases to trimming and J lost 4 bases; unmatched junction nucleotides: 7. CDR3 nucleotides: TGTGCCAGTAGTGCCCGACTAGCGGGAGGGTTATACAATGAGCAGTTCTTC. Translating gives CASSARLAGGLYNEQFF.

This rearrangement joins TRBV6-5 to TRBJ2-7; 9 bases align to TRBD1. With V trimmed by 3 bases and J by 3 bases, 6 bases remained unmatched. The CDR3 runs to 15 residues. Per germline, CDR1 MNHEY and CDR2 SVGAGI. The CDR3 DNA is TGTGCCAGCAGTTATCGTGGGACAGGGATCTACGAGCAGTACTTC. The encoded protein is CASSYRGTGIYEQYF.

For the CDR3, the DNA is TGTGCCAGCAGCTTGGCAGGGTACTCCTACGAGCAGTACTTC. It yields the protein CASSLAGYSYEQYF. The V gene is TRBV5-8, the J gene TRBJ2-7; D might be TRBD1 (5 bases). The CDR3 extends over 14 amino acids. Trimming removed 0 bases from V and 0 bases from J, with 7 bases in between. Germline V gene sequence: CDR1 SGHTS, CDR2 YDEGEE.

This rearrangement joins TRBV6-6 to TRBJ1-3; D may be TRBD1 (5 bases). There are 14 residues in the CDR3. CDR1 MNHNY and CDR2 SVGAGI come from the germline V gene (reference sequence). Trimming removed 5 bases from V and 3 bases from J, with 11 bases in between. The CDR3 loop is CASSPAGYGNTIYF. CDR3 sequence (DNA): TGTGCCAGCAGTCCGGCAGGGTATGGAAACACCATATATTTT.

The V and J genes are TRBV7-2 and TRBJ1-5, with D uncertain. Deletions cut 2 bases from V and 1 base from J, with 9 bases between. The CDR3 extends over 15 amino acids. Germline loops: CDR1 SGHTA, CDR2 FQGNSA. CDR3 DNA: TGTGCCAGCAGCTTACCTCCGGGCAGCAATCAGCCCCAGCATTTT. This gives the protein CASSLPPGSNQPQHF.

The chain uses TRBV14 and TRBJ1-1; no firm D call. V lost 4 bases and J 7 bases, leaving 10 bases between the germline ends. Germline loops: CDR1 SGHDN, CDR2 FVKESK. The CDR3 is 12 amino acids. The CDR3 bases are TGTGCCAGCAGCCCACCGTTAGGTGAAGCTTTCTTT. Protein product: CASSPPLGEAFF.

In this sample, this clone turned up a few times. The V gene is TRBV5-1, the J gene TRBJ1-2; TRBD1 might be the D (5 bases). The V end lost 1 base, the J end lost 6 bases, and 13 bases lay between the germline ends. This CDR3 has 14 residues. Germline-derived CDR1 and CDR2 are SGHRS and YFSETQ. The DNA for the CDR3 is TGCGCCAGCAGCTTGCTCGCAGGACAACATGGCTACACCTTC. It codes for CASSLLAGQHGYTF.

This rearrangement joins TRBV18 to TRBJ1-2, with a weak D call TRBD1 (5 bases). CDR1 and CDR2 from the germline V gene are KGHSH and LQKENI. The CDR3 is 14 residues long. The germline V and J ends were trimmed by 0 bases and 4 bases, with 9 bases remaining between them. The CDR3: CASSPPTALYGYTF. The CDR3 region has the DNA TGTGCCAGCTCACCACCGACAGCTCTCTATGGCTACACCTTC.

The gene calls are TRBV5-1 and TRBJ1-2; TRBD1 matches at 10 bases. The CDR3 is 15 residues long. V shed 0 bases, J shed 10 bases, and the junction held 9 bases outside the gene matches. The germline V gene encodes CDR1 SGHRS and CDR2 YFSETQ. CDR3 DNA: TGCGCCAGCAGCTTGGCCCCGACAGGGGGCGAGGTCTACACCTTC. This sequence encodes CASSLAPTGGEVYTF.

This chain uses TRBV5-1 with TRBJ2-7, with 8 bases lining up with TRBD1. Losses at the gene ends were 0 bases for V and 2 bases for J; bases not matched to a gene: 7. Germline V gene data show CDR1 as SGHRS and CDR2 as YFSETQ. CDR3 length: 16 residues. CDR3 residues: CASSLALGQVTYEQYF. CDR3 nucleotides: TGCGCCAGCAGCTTGGCCCTGGGACAGGTTACCTACGAGCAGTACTTC.

The chain employs TRBV7-2 and TRBJ1-2; D unclear. Trimming took off 7 bases at V and 2 bases at J, with 11 bases between the two ends. The CDR3 has 13 residues. CDR1 SGHTA and CDR2 FQGNSA come from the germline V gene. CDR3: CASNEVNNYGYTF. The DNA of the CDR3 is TGTGCCAGCAATGAGGTGAACAACTATGGCTACACCTTC.

The rearrangement joins TRBV10-3 to TRBJ2-7; 7 bases map to TRBD1. CDR1 ENHRY and CDR2 SYGVKD come from the germline V gene. The CDR3 is 14 residues long. Germline trimming cut 2 bases from V and 3 bases from J; bases unmatched to any gene: 4. CDR3 sequence reads: CAISEPGQYYEQYF. CDR3 bases: TGTGCCATCAGTGAGCCGGGACAGTACTACGAGCAGTACTTC.